Below are 32 T cell receptor beta chains sequenced from a single sample in a study of blood T cell repertoires in COVID-19. The data were produced by immunoSEQ multiplex PCR, yet TCRdb's version contains in-frame clones alone and is incomplete. The table lists 150,000 or so clones, roughly 86% of them singletons. Material: peripheral blood. These receptor sequences come from a human donor with acute or convalescent COVID-19. The donor label of this sample is uncertain.

J is TRBJ1-1 and V is TRBV9; 7 positions match TRBD1. The CDR3 has 15 amino acids. From germline, CDR1 is SGDLS and CDR2 YYNGEE. The V and J ends lost 6 bases and 1 base, in that order; junction bases with no gene match: 9. CDR3 nucleotides: TGTGCCAGCACCGAATCGACAGGGTCGAACACTGAAGCTTTCTTT. This gives the protein CASTESTGSNTEAFF.

This clone was observed a single time. V is TRBV4-3 and J is TRBJ2-3; TRBD2 matches at 14 bases. The J segment lost 5 bases and the V segment lost 0 bases, leaving 4 bases of the junction unmatched. CDR3 size: 17 residues. The germline V gene has CDR1 LGHNA and CDR2 YSLEER. CDR3 sequence: CASSQDVGLAGEDTQYF. The CDR3 DNA is TGCGCCAGCAGCCAAGATGTGGGACTAGCGGGGGAAGATACGCAGTATTTT.

The chain joins TRBV19 to TRBJ1-2; D uncertain. This CDR3 comprises 12 residues. The germline V gene encodes CDR1 LNHDA and CDR2 SQIVND (reference sequence). Trimming stripped 7 bases from V and 6 bases from J, with 12 bases between. CDR3: CASNAGVHGYTF. Here the CDR3 DNA reads TGTGCCAGTAATGCAGGCGTACATGGCTACACCTTC.

The chain carries TRBV19 and TRBJ1-2; 7 nucleotides match TRBD1. Per the germline V gene, CDR1 is LNHDA and CDR2 is SQIVND (reference sequence). The trim removed 4 bases at V and 3 bases at J, leaving 8 bases unmatched. This CDR3 spans 15 amino acids. The CDR3 reads CASSRRQGIDYGYTF. The CDR3 DNA reads TGTGCCAGTAGTAGGAGACAGGGAATCGACTATGGCTACACCTTC.

The chain joins TRBV5-6 to TRBJ2-5; 7 bases are shared with TRBD2. The CDR3 has 15 residues. V was pared by 2 bases and J by 4 bases, with 8 bases of the junction left unmatched. CDR1 and CDR2 from the germline V gene are SGHDT and YYEEEE. The CDR3 loop reads CASSFLGGSGETQYF. The CDR3 nucleotides read TGTGCCAGCAGCTTCTTGGGAGGGTCGGGAGAGACCCAGTACTTC.

V usage is TRBV6-2 or TRBV6-3 and J usage is TRBJ1-2; D remains unclear. CDR1 is MNHEY, CDR2 SVGEGT, per germline. The length of the CDR3 is 12 residues. Trimming took off 5 bases at V and 2 bases at J, with 6 bases between the two ends. The CDR3 DNA reads TGTGCCAGCAGTCAGACAAACTATGGCTACACCTTC. Amino acids: CASSQTNYGYTF.

V usage is TRBV5-1 and J usage is TRBJ2-1; D is unresolved. V lost 0 bases and J 0 bases, leaving 7 bases between the germline ends. CDR3 length equals 15 residues. Germline loops: CDR1 SGHRS, CDR2 YFSETQ. The CDR3 here is CASSLADSSYNEQFF. DNA of the CDR3: TGCGCCAGCAGCTTGGCCGATAGCTCCTACAATGAGCAGTTCTTC.

This rearrangement joins TRBV6-5 to TRBJ1-1; 8 positions agree with TRBD1. Losses at the gene ends were 6 bases for V and 5 bases for J; bases not matched to a gene: 11. Germline-derived CDR1 and CDR2 are MNHEY and SVGAGI. The CDR3 length is 15 residues. The CDR3 here is CASSPGGIMGTEAFF. The CDR3 nucleotides read TGTGCCAGCAGCCCAGGGGGCATAATGGGTACTGAAGCTTTCTTT.

The chain links TRBV9 to TRBJ1-1; 10 bases are a match to TRBD1. CDR1 and CDR2 from the germline V gene are SGDLS and YYNGEE. The CDR3 is 17 amino acids. V lost 4 bases, J lost 3 bases, and 12 bases stayed unmatched. The CDR3 loop reads CASSPGQGLLHDTEAFF. The CDR3 nucleotides read TGTGCCAGCAGCCCGGGACAGGGGTTATTGCATGACACTGAAGCTTTCTTT. Full variable domain (remainder filled in from reference TRBV9 and TRBJ1-1): DSGVTQTPKHLITATGQRVTLRCSPRSGDLSVYWYQQSLDQGLQFLIQYYNGEERAKGNILERFSAQQFPDLHSELNLSSLELGDSALYFCASSPGQGLLHDTEAFFGQGTRLTVV.

This clone was seen once. The genes are TRBV5-4 and TRBJ1-6; no firm D call. V was cut by 0 bases and J by 16 bases, with 17 bases left in between. This CDR3 region has 14 residues. Germline-derived CDR1 and CDR2 are SGHNT and YYREEE (reference sequence). The CDR3 sequence is CASSLGRQNERLHF. In nucleotides, the CDR3 is TGTGCCAGCAGCTTGGGCCGCCAAAACGAGAGGCTCCACTTT.

This clone has a single count. The chain recombines TRBV10-3 with TRBJ1-3; TRBD1 matches at 10 bases. CDR3 length: 15 amino acids. V lost 6 bases and J lost 4; bases outside the gene matches: 6. Germline CDR1 ENHRY, CDR2 SYGVKD. In DNA form, the CDR3 reads TGTGCCATCAGGTCCGGGACAGGGGTCGGAAACACCATATATTTT. Its protein is CAIRSGTGVGNTIYF.

This sequence joins TRBV29-1 and TRBJ2-7; D perhaps matches TRBD2 (7 bases). Germline values: CDR1 SQVTM, CDR2 ANQGSEA. This CDR3 has 14 residues. The V gene lost 4 bases and the J gene lost 2 bases, with 15 bases spanning the gap. The CDR3: CSVVGTGTTYEQYF. The CDR3 bases are TGCAGCGTTGTAGGAACAGGGACTACCTACGAGCAGTACTTC.

This chain uses TRBV30 with TRBJ1-1; no reliable D call. CDR1 is GTSNPN and CDR2 is SVGIG in the germline V gene (reference sequence). V was shortened by 1 base and J by 1 base, with 7 bases between the two germline ends. The CDR3 runs to 13 residues. The CDR3 protein is CAWSGHWNTEAFF. The DNA of the CDR3 is TGTGCCTGGAGTGGTCATTGGAACACTGAAGCTTTCTTT.

The J gene is TRBJ2-5, the V gene TRBV5-1, with 11 bases identical to TRBD1. With V trimmed by 4 bases and J by 2 bases, 4 bases remained unmatched. The CDR3 has 15 amino acids. CDR1 is SGHRS and CDR2 is YFSETQ in the germline V gene. The CDR3 is CASSVDRGRQETQYF. The CDR3 nucleotides read TGCGCCAGCAGCGTGGACAGGGGGCGGCAAGAGACCCAGTACTTC.

The chain joins TRBV29-1 to TRBJ1-1; maybe TRBD1 (6 bases). The CDR3 consists of 13 residues. Germline assignment: CDR1 SQVTM and CDR2 ANQGSEA. V was pared by 6 bases and J by 5 bases, with 16 bases between. DNA of the CDR3: TGCAGCGTCCCGCGGGGGGCGGGGACTGAAGCTTTCTTT. Translating it yields CSVPRGAGTEAFF.

This clone occurred many times. The chain uses TRBV5-1 and TRBJ2-7; TRBD1 matches at 8 bases. V was clipped by 4 bases and J by 0 bases; unmatched bases: 9. Germline CDR1 reads SGHRS; CDR2 reads YFSETQ. The CDR3 has 16 amino acids. The CDR3 is CASSRTGKAASYEQYF. CDR3 coding DNA: TGCGCCAGCAGCCGGACAGGGAAGGCGGCCTCCTACGAGCAGTACTTC.

V and J are TRBV6-4 and TRBJ2-7; no clear D gene. There are 15 residues in the CDR3. V gave up 6 bases and J gave up 1 base, with 16 bases separating them. The germline V gene encodes CDR1 MRHNA and CDR2 SNTAGT. The CDR3 region has the DNA TGTGCCAGCAGGAACAGAGTGATGGTATCCTACGAGCAGTACTTC. As protein: CASRNRVMVSYEQYF.

The V gene is TRBV19, the J gene TRBJ1-2, with TRBD1 matching 7 bases. The CDR3 is 14 amino acids. Trimming took 2 bases from V and 4 from J; bases not matched to a gene: 4. Germline-derived CDR1 and CDR2 are LNHDA and SQIVND (reference sequence). The CDR3 sequence is CASSIRGRSYGYTF. The CDR3 coding sequence is TGTGCCAGTAGTATAAGGGGGCGCTCCTATGGCTACACCTTC.

The chain joins TRBV19 to TRBJ1-2, with a weak D call TRBD1 (5 bases). Trimming removed 3 bases from V and 7 bases from J, with 18 bases in between. Germline CDR1 reads LNHDA; CDR2 reads SQIVND (reference sequence). CDR3 length: 15 residues. The CDR3 protein is CASSIRSGMNRGYTF. DNA for the CDR3: TGTGCCAGTAGTATCCGTTCAGGGATGAATCGTGGCTACACCTTC.

The CDR3 bases are TGTGCCAGCAGTAAGTCGGCGGCTGGAGAGGGAATTTCACCCCTCCACTTT. Translation: CASSKSAAGEGISPLHF. V gene TRBV2 combines with J gene TRBJ1-6; D remains ambiguous. The ends were cut back, 5 bases at V and 9 bases at J, with 23 bases in the middle. The germline V gene encodes CDR1 SNHLY and CDR2 FYNNEI. There are 17 residues in the CDR3.

The chain uses TRBV11-2 and TRBJ1-2; 8 nucleotides line up with TRBD1. Germline V gives CDR1 SGHAT, CDR2 FQNNGV. Unmatched junction bases numbered 8, after V lost 4 bases and J lost 4 bases. The CDR3 consists of 15 residues. The CDR3 reads CASSSFRGRGYGYTF. Written as DNA, the CDR3 is TGTGCCAGCAGCTCCTTCAGGGGGCGCGGCTATGGCTACACCTTC.

CDR3 DNA sequence: TGCGCCAGCAGCTTTACAGGGGGCCACACTGAAGCTTTCTTT. Protein product: CASSFTGGHTEAFF. The rearrangement uses TRBV5-1 and TRBJ1-1, with 9 nucleotides matching TRBD1. The CDR3 totals 14 residues. Germline loops: CDR1 SGHRS, CDR2 YFSETQ. J was trimmed by 3 bases and V by 2 bases; bases with no gene match: 2.

In DNA, the CDR3 is TGTGCCAGCAGCACCGGGACAGGGGACTATGGCTACACCTTC. Translated: CASSTGTGDYGYTF. The chain has TRBV5-4 and TRBJ1-2; TRBD1 aligns across 10 bases. V lost 4 bases and J lost 3; bases outside the gene matches: 3. CDR3 length: 14 amino acids. The V gene's germline CDR1 is SGHNT and CDR2 YYREEE (reference sequence).

The chain has TRBV19 and TRBJ1-2; possibly TRBD1 for D (5 bases). V gave up 1 base and J gave up 4 bases, with 13 bases separating them. CDR1 is LNHDA, CDR2 SQIVND, per germline (reference sequence). The CDR3 runs 15 residues. The CDR3 bases are TGTGCCAGTAGTATAGTGCCAGGGCCTTCCTATGGCTACACCTTC. It translates to CASSIVPGPSYGYTF. Supplemented by reference TRBV19 and TRBJ1-2, the full variable domain reads DGGITQSPKYLFRKEGQNVTLSCEQNLNHDAMYWYRQDPGQGLRLIYYSQIVNDFQKGDIAEGYSVSREKKESFPLTVTSAQKNPTAFYLCASSIVPGPSYGYTFGSGTRLTVV.

J is TRBJ2-4 and V is TRBV5-6; 7 bases map to TRBD1. The V and J ends lost 4 bases and 5 bases, in that order; junction bases with no gene match: 6. This CDR3 has 14 amino acids. Germline V gene data show CDR1 as SGHDT and CDR2 as YYEEEE. This CDR3 is CASSRPGTENIQYF. The CDR3, as DNA: TGTGCCAGCAGCCGTCCCGGGACAGAAAACATTCAGTACTTC.

This clone was recorded once. V gene TRBV15 combines with J gene TRBJ1-1, with 9 bases identical to TRBD1. V trimming: 0 bases; J trimming: 6 bases; junction bases outside the gene matches: 14. Germline CDR1 LNHNV, CDR2 YYDKDF (reference sequence). The CDR3 loop spans 18 amino acids. The CDR3 here is CATSRDTSRDRVRAEAFF. CDR3 bases: TGTGCCACCAGCAGAGATACATCCCGGGACAGGGTACGGGCTGAAGCTTTCTTT.

The CDR3 DNA reads as TGCGCCAGCAGCCCGCAGGGGCCAGCCGCTAATTCACCCCTCCACTTT. Translation: CASSPQGPAANSPLHF. The chain recombines TRBV5-1 with TRBJ1-6, with D possibly TRBD1 on 6 matching bases. Per germline, CDR1 SGHRS and CDR2 YFSETQ. Trimming removed 4 bases from V and 6 bases from J, with 17 bases in between. CDR3 size: 16 residues.

The CDR3 bases are TGTGCCAGCAGTACGGGACAGGGGGCTTGGAATGAGCAGTTCTTC. This encodes CASSTGQGAWNEQFF. This chain links TRBV5-6 with TRBJ2-1, with 12 bases lining up with TRBD1. The junction had 7 bases not matched to a gene; V was cut back by 5 bases and J by 7 bases. Per germline, CDR1 SGHDT and CDR2 YYEEEE. The CDR3 loop spans 15 amino acids.

V is TRBV19 and J is TRBJ2-1; 12 bases are shared with TRBD2. V shed 4 bases, J shed 15 bases, and the junction held 10 bases outside the gene matches. The CDR3 covers 14 residues. Germline V lookup: CDR1 LNHDA, CDR2 SQIVND (reference sequence). CDR3 in DNA: TGTGCCAGTAGTAAGCCGTCTAGCGGGGGGGATCGGTTCTTC. It is translated as CASSKPSSGGDRFF.

The CDR3 DNA reads TGTGCCAGCAGCCAATTGGCTGGCTACACCTTC. As protein: CASSQLAGYTF. The gene calls are TRBV3-1 (or the pseudogene TRBV3-2) and TRBJ1-2; D unresolved. The germline V gene has CDR1 LGHDT and CDR2 YNNKEL (reference sequence). Trimming stripped 2 bases from V and 7 bases from J, with 5 bases between. The CDR3 covers 11 residues.

The genes are TRBV5-4 and TRBJ2-1, with TRBD1 as a possible D gene (6 bases). CDR3 length equals 15 residues. The germline V and J ends were trimmed by 4 bases and 0 bases, with 11 bases remaining between them. Per the germline V gene, CDR1 is SGHNT and CDR2 is YYREEE (reference sequence). The CDR3 DNA is TGTGCCAGCAGCCCCAGGGGCCTCTCCTACAATGAGCAGTTCTTC. This gives the protein CASSPRGLSYNEQFF.

This clone was counted between two and nine times. The rearrangement links TRBV7-2 to TRBJ1-3; maybe TRBD1 (6 bases). Looked up from germline, CDR1 is SGHTA and CDR2 is FQGNSA. Deletions cut 3 bases from V and 4 bases from J, with 13 bases between. This CDR3 region has 15 residues. Here the CDR3 reads CASSFPGVSGNTIYF. The CDR3 nucleotides read TGTGCCAGCAGCTTTCCAGGGGTATCGGGAAACACCATATATTTT.